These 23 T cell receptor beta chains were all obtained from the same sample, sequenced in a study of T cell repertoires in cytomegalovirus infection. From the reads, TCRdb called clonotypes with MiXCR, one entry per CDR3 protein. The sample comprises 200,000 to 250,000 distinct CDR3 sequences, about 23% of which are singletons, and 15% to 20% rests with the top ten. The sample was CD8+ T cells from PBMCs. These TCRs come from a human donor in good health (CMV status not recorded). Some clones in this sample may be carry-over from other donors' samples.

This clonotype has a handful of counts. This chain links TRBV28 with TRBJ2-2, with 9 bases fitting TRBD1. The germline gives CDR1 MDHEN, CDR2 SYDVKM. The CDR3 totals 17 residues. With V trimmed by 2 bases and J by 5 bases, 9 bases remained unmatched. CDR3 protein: CASSLMGGTGYTGELFF. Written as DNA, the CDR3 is TGTGCCAGCAGTTTAATGGGTGGGACAGGGTATACCGGGGAGCTGTTTTTT.

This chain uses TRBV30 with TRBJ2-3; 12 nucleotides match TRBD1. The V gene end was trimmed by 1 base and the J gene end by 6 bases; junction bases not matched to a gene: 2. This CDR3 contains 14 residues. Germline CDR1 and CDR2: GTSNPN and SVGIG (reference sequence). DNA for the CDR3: TGTGCCTGGAGTGAGGGACAGGGGGCCGATACGCAGTATTTT. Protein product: CAWSEGQGADTQYF.

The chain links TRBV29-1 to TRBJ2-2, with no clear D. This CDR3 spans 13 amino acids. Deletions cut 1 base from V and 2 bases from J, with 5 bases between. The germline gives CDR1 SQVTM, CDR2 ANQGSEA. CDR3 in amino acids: CSVEVLNTGELFF. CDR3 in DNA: TGCAGCGTTGAAGTTCTAAACACCGGGGAGCTGTTTTTT.

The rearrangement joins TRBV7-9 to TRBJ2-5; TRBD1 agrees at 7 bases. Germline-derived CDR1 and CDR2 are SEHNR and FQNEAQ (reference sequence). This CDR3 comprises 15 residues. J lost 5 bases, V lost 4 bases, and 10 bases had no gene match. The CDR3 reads CASSSTYRGRETQYF. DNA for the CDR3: TGTGCCAGCAGCTCCACCTACAGGGGAAGGGAGACCCAGTACTTC.

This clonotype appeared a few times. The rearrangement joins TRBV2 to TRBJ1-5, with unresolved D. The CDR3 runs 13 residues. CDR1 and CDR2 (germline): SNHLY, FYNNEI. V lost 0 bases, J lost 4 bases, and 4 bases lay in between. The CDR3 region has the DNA TGTGCCAGCAGTGAAGCGGTGAATCAGCCCCAGCATTTT. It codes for CASSEAVNQPQHF. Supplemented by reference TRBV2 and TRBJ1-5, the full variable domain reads EPEVTQTPSHQVTQMGQEVILRCVPISNHLYFYWYRQILGQKVEFLVSFYNNEISEKSEIFDDQFSVERPDGSNFTLKIRSTKLEDSAMYFCASSEAVNQPQHFGDGTRLSIL.

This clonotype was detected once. Here the CDR3 reads CSVDPGISTDTQYF. As DNA, the CDR3 is TGCAGCGTTGACCCGGGGATCAGCACAGATACGCAGTATTTT. This chain links TRBV29-1 with TRBJ2-3, with D perhaps TRBD2 (5 bases). The V and J ends lost 3 bases and 0 bases respectively, with 10 bases between them. Looked up from germline, CDR1 is SQVTM and CDR2 is ANQGSEA. The CDR3 contains 14 residues.

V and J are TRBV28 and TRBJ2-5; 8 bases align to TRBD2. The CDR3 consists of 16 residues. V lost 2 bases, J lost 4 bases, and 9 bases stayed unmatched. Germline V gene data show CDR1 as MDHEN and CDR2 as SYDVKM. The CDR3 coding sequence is TGTGCCAGCAGTTTAAGGATACTAGCGGCGGGAGAGACCCAGTACTTC. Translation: CASSLRILAAGETQYF.

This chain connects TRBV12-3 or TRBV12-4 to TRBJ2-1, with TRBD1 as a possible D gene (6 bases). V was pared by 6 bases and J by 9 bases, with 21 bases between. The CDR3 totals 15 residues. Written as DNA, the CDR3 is TGTGCCAGCAGCCCTGGGACAAAGGCTTTCAGTGAGCAGTTCTTC. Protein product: CASSPGTKAFSEQFF.

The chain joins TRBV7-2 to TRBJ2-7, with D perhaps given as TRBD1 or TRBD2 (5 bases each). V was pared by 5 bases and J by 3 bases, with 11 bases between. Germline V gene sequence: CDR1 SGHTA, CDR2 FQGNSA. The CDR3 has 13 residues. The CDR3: CASSIPGHYEQYF. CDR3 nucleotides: TGTGCCAGCAGCATACCGGGGCACTACGAGCAGTACTTC.

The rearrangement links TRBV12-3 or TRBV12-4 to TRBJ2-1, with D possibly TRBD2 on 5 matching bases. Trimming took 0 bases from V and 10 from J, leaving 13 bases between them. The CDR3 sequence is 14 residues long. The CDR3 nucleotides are TGTGCCAGCAGTTTAGCGGAGAGGGTGGCCGAGCAGTTCTTC. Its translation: CASSLAERVAEQFF.

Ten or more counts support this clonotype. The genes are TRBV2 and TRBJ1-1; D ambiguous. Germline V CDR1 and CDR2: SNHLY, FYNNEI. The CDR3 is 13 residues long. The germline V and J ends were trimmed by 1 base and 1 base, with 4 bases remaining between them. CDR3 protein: CASSEGRNTEAFF. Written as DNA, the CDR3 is TGTGCCAGCAGTGAAGGGAGGAACACTGAAGCTTTCTTT.

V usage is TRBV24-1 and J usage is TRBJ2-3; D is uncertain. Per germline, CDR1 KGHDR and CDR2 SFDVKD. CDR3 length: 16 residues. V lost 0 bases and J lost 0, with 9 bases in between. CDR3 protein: CATSDLAVSSTDTQYF. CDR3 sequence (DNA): TGTGCCACCAGTGATTTGGCGGTATCTAGCACAGATACGCAGTATTTT.

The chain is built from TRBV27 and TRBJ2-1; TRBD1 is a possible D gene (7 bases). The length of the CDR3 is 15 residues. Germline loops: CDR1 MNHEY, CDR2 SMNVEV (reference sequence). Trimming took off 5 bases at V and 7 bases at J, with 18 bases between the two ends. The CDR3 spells CASSAVIRGTNEQFF. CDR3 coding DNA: TGTGCCAGCAGTGCGGTAATCAGGGGGACTAATGAGCAGTTCTTC.

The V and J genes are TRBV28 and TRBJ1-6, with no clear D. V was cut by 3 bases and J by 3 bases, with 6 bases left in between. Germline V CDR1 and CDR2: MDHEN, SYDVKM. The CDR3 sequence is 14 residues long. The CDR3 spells CASSLGSYNSPLHF. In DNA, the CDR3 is TGTGCCAGCAGTTTGGGCAGCTATAATTCACCCCTCCACTTT.

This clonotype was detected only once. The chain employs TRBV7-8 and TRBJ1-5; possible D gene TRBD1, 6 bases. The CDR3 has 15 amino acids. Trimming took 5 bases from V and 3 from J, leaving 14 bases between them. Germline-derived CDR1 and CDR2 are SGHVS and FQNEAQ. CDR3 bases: TGTGCCAGCAGCCCAGGGGCAGACGACAATCAGCCCCAGCATTTT. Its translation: CASSPGADDNQPQHF.

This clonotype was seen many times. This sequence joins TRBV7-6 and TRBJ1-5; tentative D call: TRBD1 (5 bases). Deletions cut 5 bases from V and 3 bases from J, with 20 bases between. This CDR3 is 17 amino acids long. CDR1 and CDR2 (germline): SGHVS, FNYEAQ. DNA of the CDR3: TGTGCCAGCAGCCCGGCTTTGGTGGGGGAAGCCAATCAGCCCCAGCATTTT. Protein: CASSPALVGEANQPQHF.

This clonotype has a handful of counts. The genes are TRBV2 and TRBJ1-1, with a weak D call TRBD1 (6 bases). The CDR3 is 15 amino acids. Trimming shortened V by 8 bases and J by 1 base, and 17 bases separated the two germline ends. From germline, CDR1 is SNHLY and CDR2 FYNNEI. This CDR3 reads CASLSKGGKNTEAFF. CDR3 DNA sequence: TGTGCCAGCCTTAGTAAAGGGGGTAAGAACACTGAAGCTTTCTTT.

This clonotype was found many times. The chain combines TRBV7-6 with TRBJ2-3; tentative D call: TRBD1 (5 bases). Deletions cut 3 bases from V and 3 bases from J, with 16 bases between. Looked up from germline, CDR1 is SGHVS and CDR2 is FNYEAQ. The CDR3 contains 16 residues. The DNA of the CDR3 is TGTGCCAGCAGCTTGGGGCGGAATCTTTTGACAGATACGCAGTATTTT. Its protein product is CASSLGRNLLTDTQYF. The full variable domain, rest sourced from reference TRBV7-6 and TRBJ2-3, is GAGVSQSPRYKVTKRGQDVALRCDPISGHVSLYWYRQALGQGPEFLTYFNYEAQQDKSGLPNDRFSAERPEGSISTLTIQRTEQRDSAMYRCASSLGRNLLTDTQYFGPGTRLTVL.

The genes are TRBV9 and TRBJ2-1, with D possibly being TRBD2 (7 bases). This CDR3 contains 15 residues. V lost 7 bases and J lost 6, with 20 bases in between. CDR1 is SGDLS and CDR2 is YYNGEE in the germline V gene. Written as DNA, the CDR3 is TGTGCCAGCGCGGAGGGGGGGGCGGGACTCAATGAGCAGTTCTTC. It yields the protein CASAEGGAGLNEQFF.

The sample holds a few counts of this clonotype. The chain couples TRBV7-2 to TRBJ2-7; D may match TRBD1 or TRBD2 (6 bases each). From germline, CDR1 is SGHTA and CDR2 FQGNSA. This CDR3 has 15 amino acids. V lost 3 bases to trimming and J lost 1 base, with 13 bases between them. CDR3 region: CASSLGLGGSYEQYF. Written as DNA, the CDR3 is TGTGCCAGCAGCTTGGGGCTAGGGGGGTCCTACGAGCAGTACTTC.

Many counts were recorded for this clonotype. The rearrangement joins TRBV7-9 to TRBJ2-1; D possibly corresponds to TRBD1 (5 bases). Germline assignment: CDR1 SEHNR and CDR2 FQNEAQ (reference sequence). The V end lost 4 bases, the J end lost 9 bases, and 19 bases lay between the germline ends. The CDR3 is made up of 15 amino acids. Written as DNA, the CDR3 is TGTGCCAGCAGCTCTCCTAAGGTGGGCCAGGGTGAGCAGTTCTTC. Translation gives CASSSPKVGQGEQFF.

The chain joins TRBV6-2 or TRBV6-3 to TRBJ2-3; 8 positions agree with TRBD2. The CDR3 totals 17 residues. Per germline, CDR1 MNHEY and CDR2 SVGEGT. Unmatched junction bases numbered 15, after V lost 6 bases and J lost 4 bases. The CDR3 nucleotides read TGTGCCAGCAGATCCGTTTTGGGACGGGGGGGAGCAGATACGCAGTATTTT. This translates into CASRSVLGRGGADTQYF.

DNA of the CDR3: TGCAGTGCTACGGCCACCGGCCCCGGCGATGAGCAGTTCTTC. Its translation is CSATATGPGDEQFF. The J gene is TRBJ2-1, the V gene TRBV20-1; D not certain. V was cut by 4 bases and J by 8 bases, with 18 bases left in between. The CDR3 consists of 14 residues. Germline V lookup: CDR1 DFQATT, CDR2 SNEGSKA (reference sequence).